The T cell receptor (beta chain) described here comes from a study of blood T cell repertoires in COVID-19. From germline, CDR1 is SGHRS and CDR2 YFSETQ. This CDR3 has 17 amino acids. V lost 0 bases and J lost 0; bases outside the gene matches: 7. Generated by immunoSEQ multiplex PCR, the TCRdb table keeps only in-frame clones and is missing some. The sample includes about 130,000 clones, 85% to 90% seen only once; the top ten take around 3.2%. The sample consisted of peripheral blood. The receptor comes from a woman of 80 years or more with COVID-19, enrolled during active disease. V is TRBV5-1 and J is TRBJ2-7, with 9 bases aligning to TRBD2. The CDR3, as DNA: TGCGCCAGCAGCTTGGCCTCTAGCGGGACACCCTCCTACGAGCAGTACTTC. Residues: CASSLASSGTPSYEQYF.